Presented here are 27 T cell receptor beta chains from one specimen sequenced in a study of beta chain features in type 1 diabetes. Study results and caveats: Shortening of TCRB CDR3s, moderate but significant, appeared in all four CD4+ subsets of Type 1 diabetes patients.

The study reverse transcribed the entire isolated RNA, so it sequenced expressed TCRB transcripts. Some clones are missing from TCRdb's copy, which holds only in-frame ones; the method was immunoSEQ multiplex PCR. The table lists about 99,000 clones, under 30% of them singletons. These receptors lack a known antigen. Sequenced sample: central memory CD4+ T cells from blood. The receptors originated from a woman under 30 with type 1 diabetes.

This sequence joins TRBV11-3 and TRBJ2-1, with a tentative D call TRBD1 (6 bases). CDR3 length: 18 residues. Trimming removed 0 bases at V and 5 bases at J, with 20 bases between. The germline V gene encodes CDR1 SGHNT and CDR2 YENEEA. This CDR3 reads CASSLDQGGSASHNEQFF. CDR3 sequence (DNA): TGTGCCAGCAGCTTAGATCAAGGGGGATCAGCATCCCACAATGAGCAGTTCTTC.

This chain links TRBV28 with TRBJ2-7; D possibly corresponds to TRBD1 (8 bases). Germline values: CDR1 MDHEN, CDR2 SYDVKM. CDR3 length: 15 amino acids. Trimming cost V 7 bases and J 2 bases, with 18 bases left between them. This CDR3 is CASTPGGQVAYEQYF. The CDR3 nucleotides are TGTGCCAGCACCCCGGGGGGACAGGTTGCCTACGAGCAGTACTTC.

The chain joins TRBV28 to TRBJ2-7, with D possibly being TRBD2 (5 bases). Trimming removed 2 bases from V and 7 bases from J, with 15 bases in between. CDR1 is MDHEN and CDR2 is SYDVKM in the germline V gene. The CDR3 consists of 14 residues. The CDR3 DNA is TGTGCCAGCAGTTTAAGATCGAGGGAATGGGAGCAGTACGTC. Residues: CASSLRSREWEQYV.

The chain couples TRBV19 to TRBJ1-3; D ambiguous. V gave up 6 bases and J gave up 0 bases, with 21 bases separating them. CDR3 length equals 18 residues. CDR1 is LNHDA and CDR2 is SQIVND in the germline V gene (reference sequence). The CDR3 region is CASSQDPQALLSGNTIYF. CDR3 DNA sequence: TGTGCCAGTAGCCAAGACCCCCAAGCGCTTCTCTCTGGAAACACCATATATTTT.

This clone was picked up a small number of times. The chain recombines TRBV18 with TRBJ2-5, with D possibly matching TRBD2 (5 bases). V gave up 0 bases and J gave up 5 bases, with 13 bases separating them. The CDR3 runs 15 residues. The germline V gene encodes CDR1 KGHSH and CDR2 LQKENI. CDR3 coding DNA: TGTGCCAGCTCACCACCGTCGGTAGCGACGGAGACCCAGTACTTC. This codes for CASSPPSVATETQYF.

This clone was seen more than once but under ten times. As DNA, the CDR3 is TGCGCCAGCAGCTTTGGAGTCCGCGGCGATGAGCAGTTCTTC. Translated: CASSFGVRGDEQFF. V is TRBV5-1 and J is TRBJ2-1; D gene uncertain. The germline V and J ends were trimmed by 2 bases and 8 bases, with 14 bases remaining between them. CDR3 length: 14 residues. CDR1 is SGHRS and CDR2 is YFSETQ in the germline V gene. The variable domain in full, completed from reference TRBV5-1 and TRBJ2-1, reads KAGVTQTPRYLIKTRGQQVTLSCSPISGHRSVSWYQQTPGQGLQFLFEYFSETQRNKGNFPGRFSGRQFSNSRSEMNVSTLELGDSALYLCASSFGVRGDEQFFGPGTRLTVL.

The rearrangement uses TRBV19 and TRBJ2-2, with D possibly matching TRBD1 (6 bases). V dropped 0 bases and J dropped 6 bases, with 11 bases sitting between them. This CDR3 comprises 15 residues. Germline V gene lookup returns CDR1 LNHDA and CDR2 SQIVND (reference sequence). The CDR3 nucleotides are TGTGCCAGTAGTATAGACCCGAAGGGGGCCGGGGAGCTGTTTTTT. Translating it yields CASSIDPKGAGELFF.

The V call is TRBV7-2, the J call TRBJ2-1; D is unresolved. The V and J ends lost 5 bases and 3 bases respectively, with 11 bases between them. CDR3 length equals 14 residues. CDR1 and CDR2 from the germline V gene are SGHTA and FQGNSA. The chain's CDR3 is CASSLAYLYNEQFF. CDR3 DNA sequence: TGTGCCAGCAGCCTTGCCTACCTCTACAATGAGCAGTTCTTC.

This CDR3 reads CASSDRGNRQETQYF. Written as DNA, the CDR3 is TGTGCCAGCAGTGACAGGGGGAATCGACAAGAGACCCAGTACTTC. The rearrangement links TRBV6-1 to TRBJ2-5; 7 bases map to TRBD1. The germline V gene encodes CDR1 MNHNS and CDR2 SASEGT. This CDR3 is 15 amino acids long. V dropped 3 bases and J dropped 2; count of bases not matched to a gene: 6.

This chain joins TRBV6-5 and TRBJ2-7, with TRBD2 matching over 13 bases. Germline values: CDR1 MNHEY, CDR2 SVGAGI. The CDR3 sequence is 16 residues long. Trimming removed 0 bases from V and 4 bases from J; junction bases left unmatched: 3. This CDR3 reads CASSYSGTSGMYEQYF. CDR3 sequence (DNA): TGTGCCAGCAGTTACTCCGGGACTAGCGGGATGTACGAGCAGTACTTC.

This clone has just a few counts. The chain recombines TRBV6-6 with TRBJ1-1; 7 nucleotides agree with TRBD1. The CDR3 loop spans 13 amino acids. Trimming took 4 bases from V and 11 from J; bases not matched to a gene: 10. Germline assignment: CDR1 MNHNY and CDR2 SVGAGI (reference sequence). CDR3 region: CASSSDRELWAFF. The CDR3, as DNA: TGTGCCAGCAGTTCCGACAGGGAGCTTTGGGCTTTCTTT.

The CDR3 DNA is TGTGCCAGCAGCCTACAGGGGGGAATCACAGATACGCAGTATTTT. It translates to CASSLQGGITDTQYF. V usage is TRBV11-3 and J usage is TRBJ2-3, with 8 bases aligning to TRBD1. Germline CDR1 SGHNT, CDR2 YENEEA. With 5 bases clipped from V and 2 bases from J, the junction kept 6 bases outside the gene matches. The CDR3 has 15 residues.

This sequence joins TRBV7-2 and TRBJ2-3; 8 nucleotides match TRBD2. After removal of 6 bases from V and 4 bases from J, the junction contained 6 bases not matched to a gene. CDR3 length: 14 amino acids. Germline CDR1 SGHTA, CDR2 FQGNSA. As DNA, the CDR3 is TGTGCCAGCAGTAAAGCGGGAGTTGCAGATACGCAGTATTTT. Its protein product is CASSKAGVADTQYF.

This clone was counted between two and nine times. This chain joins TRBV28 and TRBJ2-7; a weak D match, TRBD1 (6 bases). CDR1 is MDHEN and CDR2 is SYDVKM in the germline V gene. V was trimmed by 3 bases and J by 0 bases, leaving 15 bases between them. This CDR3 spans 16 amino acids. The CDR3 region has the DNA TGTGCCAGCAGTTTTTCCGGGACATATAACTCCTACGAGCAGTACTTC. Its protein product is CASSFSGTYNSYEQYF.

This clone came up a few times. The chain is built from TRBV7-2 and TRBJ1-3, with D possibly TRBD1 on 5 matching bases. Germline values: CDR1 SGHTA, CDR2 FQGNSA. The CDR3 loop spans 13 amino acids. V lost 4 bases and J 10 bases, leaving 14 bases between the germline ends. In DNA, the CDR3 is TGTGCCAGCAGCTCACCGTACGGACATACCATATATTTT. It specifies CASSSPYGHTIYF.

The chain has TRBV28 and TRBJ2-7, with D tentatively TRBD1 (7 bases). The germline V gene has CDR1 MDHEN and CDR2 SYDVKM. V was cut by 2 bases and J by 3 bases, with 17 bases left in between. The CDR3 has 16 amino acids. CDR3 DNA: TGTGCCAGCAGTTTAGGAGGGGGCGGGTCTCTCTACGAGCAGTACTTC. This gives the protein CASSLGGGGSLYEQYF.

This clone was counted a few times. The chain joins TRBV7-9 to TRBJ1-5; 8 nucleotides agree with TRBD1. J lost 6 bases, V lost 1 base, and 5 bases had no gene match. CDR1 SEHNR and CDR2 FQNEAQ come from the germline V gene (reference sequence). This CDR3 is 15 amino acids long. DNA for the CDR3: TGTGCCAGCAGCTTAGGTACAGGGGGTATTCAGCCCCAGCATTTT. This translates into CASSLGTGGIQPQHF.

This chain uses TRBV7-2 with TRBJ2-4; D uncertain. V was clipped by 0 bases and J by 6 bases, with 12 bases between them. Germline V gene sequence: CDR1 SGHTA, CDR2 FQGNSA. The CDR3 runs to 15 residues. The CDR3, as DNA: TGTGCCAGCAGCTTAGCGGTTGCTAGTCGAAACATTCAGTACTTC. The encoded protein is CASSLAVASRNIQYF.

This clone has only a few counts. The CDR3 DNA is TGTGCCAGTAGTGCCCCGACTAGTCTCCGGTTTGCGCAGTATTTT. Protein: CASSAPTSLRFAQYF. The chain is built from TRBV19 and TRBJ2-3; possibly TRBD2 for D (6 bases). The CDR3 totals 15 residues. V shed 5 bases and J shed 10 bases, with 22 bases lying between them. Germline V gives CDR1 LNHDA, CDR2 SQIVND (reference sequence).

This clone has just a few counts. The chain couples TRBV11-2 to TRBJ2-5, with TRBD1 as a possible D gene (5 bases). The V gene lost 4 bases and the J gene lost 3 bases, with 9 bases spanning the gap. CDR3 length: 13 amino acids. Germline V gene sequence: CDR1 SGHAT, CDR2 FQNNGV. Here the CDR3 reads CASSWAGKETQYF. CDR3 DNA: TGTGCCAGCAGCTGGGCAGGGAAAGAGACCCAGTACTTC.

The sample holds a few counts of this clone. The chain carries TRBV30 and TRBJ1-1, with a tentative D call TRBD1 (5 bases). Trimming stripped 0 bases from V and 7 bases from J, with 12 bases between. The germline gives CDR1 GTSNPN, CDR2 SVGIG (reference sequence). This CDR3 comprises 13 residues. CDR3 residues: CAWSVPQGSEAFF. Here the CDR3 DNA reads TGTGCCTGGAGTGTACCCCAGGGTAGTGAAGCTTTCTTT.

The chain recombines TRBV9 with TRBJ2-1; 9 bases are shared with TRBD2. The CDR3 sequence is 16 residues long. With V trimmed by 0 bases and J by 6 bases, 7 bases remained unmatched. Germline V gives CDR1 SGDLS, CDR2 YYNGEE. The CDR3 loop reads CASSVAQAGGFNEQFF. DNA of the CDR3: TGTGCCAGCAGCGTAGCTCAGGCGGGAGGGTTCAATGAGCAGTTCTTC.

DNA for the CDR3: TGTGCCAGCAGCTTATTCCTCCACGAGCAGTACTTC. Translated: CASSLFLHEQYF. The rearrangement uses TRBV7-2 and TRBJ2-7; D is unclear. CDR1 is SGHTA and CDR2 is FQGNSA in the germline V gene. The CDR3 runs to 12 residues. V was trimmed by 2 bases and J by 5 bases, leaving 7 bases between them.

This clone was seen only a few times. The rearrangement links TRBV6-1 to TRBJ2-7; D is unresolved. The CDR3 is 13 amino acids. V lost 3 bases and J 0 bases, leaving 6 bases between the germline ends. Germline loops: CDR1 MNHNS, CDR2 SASEGT. In DNA, the CDR3 is TGTGCCAGCAGTGACCCTAGCTCCTACGAGCAGTACGTC. This codes for CASSDPSSYEQYV.

This clone was seen a few times. The CDR3 region has the DNA TGTGCCAGCAGCCTTGGGACAAGCGGAAACACCATATATTTT. Its protein is CASSLGTSGNTIYF. The V call is TRBV11-2, the J call TRBJ1-3; a weak D match, TRBD1 (6 bases). The CDR3 totals 14 residues. V was trimmed by 5 bases and J by 4 bases, leaving 12 bases between them. Germline V gives CDR1 SGHAT, CDR2 FQNNGV. Together with reference TRBV11-2 and TRBJ1-3, the CDR3 gives the full variable domain: EAGVAQSPRYKIIEKRQSVAFWCNPISGHATLYWYQQILGQGPKLLIQFQNNGVVDDSQLPKDRFSAERLKGVDSTLKIQPAKLEDSAVYLCASSLGTSGNTIYFGEGSWLTVV.

The chain combines TRBV25-1 with TRBJ1-1, with 9 bases identical to TRBD1. The V gene's germline CDR1 is MGHDK and CDR2 SYGVNS. J was trimmed by 4 bases and V by 1 base; bases with no gene match: 7. The length of the CDR3 is 16 residues. The CDR3 region is CASSEFKLQGATEAFF. Here the CDR3 DNA reads TGTGCCAGCAGTGAATTTAAGCTACAGGGGGCCACTGAAGCTTTCTTT.

This clone occurred a few times. The chain has TRBV19 and TRBJ2-1, with a weak D call TRBD1 (6 bases). Germline CDR1 LNHDA, CDR2 SQIVND (reference sequence). The CDR3 loop spans 13 amino acids. V was trimmed by 6 bases and J by 3 bases, leaving 9 bases between them. The CDR3 protein is CASRRDNYNEQFF. Here the CDR3 DNA reads TGTGCCAGTAGGAGGGACAACTACAATGAGCAGTTCTTC.